One sample yielded the 25 T cell receptor beta chains listed below, sequenced in a study of shared clonotypes between healthy human individuals. Generated by immunoSEQ multiplex PCR, the TCRdb table keeps only in-frame clones and is missing some. Of around 1.9 million clones listed, about 93% are singletons. Terminally differentiated effector memory CD45RA+ cells were excluded by CCR7 positive selection of CD45RO-negative cells. The source material was naive CD8+ T cells from PBMCs. These receptors were taken from a man younger than 35 in good health. Some clones in this sample may be carry-over from other donors' samples.

Regarding this clone: Relative to the germline gene, one junction end is altered; a read error may explain this. The rearrangement links TRBV5-1 to TRBJ2-1, with D perhaps TRBD1 (6 bases). Per the germline V gene, CDR1 is SGHRS and CDR2 is YFSETQ. This CDR3 has 15 amino acids. The DNA of the CDR3 is TGCGCCAGCAACTTGGTACCGGACAGTCGCAATGAGCAGTTCTTC. This sequence encodes CASNLVPDSRNEQFF.

The chain employs TRBV2 and TRBJ2-2; D is uncertain. V was shortened by 7 bases and J by 2 bases, with 8 bases between the two germline ends. Germline V gene data show CDR1 as SNHLY and CDR2 as FYNNEI. The CDR3 is made up of 13 amino acids. CDR3 sequence reads: CASTEENTGELFF. CDR3 bases: TGTGCCAGCACCGAGGAAAACACCGGGGAGCTGTTTTTT.

This clone was seen once. The chain is built from TRBV6-5 and TRBJ1-1, with D maybe TRBD1 (6 bases). The CDR3 is made up of 16 amino acids. Germline loops: CDR1 MNHEY, CDR2 SVGAGI. V was cut by 2 bases and J by 0 bases, with 13 bases left in between. The CDR3 protein is CASSYVQGVMNTEAFF. The CDR3 DNA follows: TGTGCCAGCAGTTACGTACAGGGCGTCATGAACACTGAAGCTTTCTTT.

The table lists this clone with a count of one. The chain links TRBV29-1 to TRBJ1-2, with D possibly matching TRBD1 (6 bases). Germline V gene data show CDR1 as SQVTM and CDR2 as ANQGSEA. CDR3 length equals 13 residues. Trimming pared 8 bases from V and 4 bases from J, leaving 17 bases between. In DNA, the CDR3 is TGCAGCTCTCGGGGGCAAAGGGGCTATGGCTACACCTTC. It translates to CSSRGQRGYGYTF.

The chain has TRBV9 and TRBJ2-7; maybe TRBD2 (6 bases). Germline V CDR1 and CDR2: SGDLS, YYNGEE. The CDR3 contains 17 residues. V was shortened by 2 bases and J by 1 base, with 19 bases between the two germline ends. CDR3 in DNA: TGTGCCAGCAGCGTCCAACAGGTGGCTAGCGCATCCTACGAGCAGTACTTC. This codes for CASSVQQVASASYEQYF. Drawing the rest from reference TRBV9 and TRBJ2-7, the complete variable domain is DSGVTQTPKHLITATGQRVTLRCSPRSGDLSVYWYQQSLDQGLQFLIQYYNGEERAKGNILERFSAQQFPDLHSELNLSSLELGDSALYFCASSVQQVASASYEQYFGPGTRLTVT.

This chain uses TRBV4-1 with TRBJ2-5; D is ambiguous. Trimming took 7 bases from V and 5 from J, leaving 11 bases between them. Germline V gives CDR1 MGHRA, CDR2 YSYEKL. The CDR3 contains 12 residues. CDR3 protein: CASTPRGETQYF. The CDR3 DNA reads TGCGCCAGCACCCCTCGAGGTGAGACCCAGTACTTC.

The rearrangement joins TRBV28 to TRBJ2-3; TRBD1 might be the D (6 bases). CDR1 and CDR2 (germline): MDHEN, SYDVKM. This CDR3 is 14 amino acids long. The V end lost 6 bases, the J end lost 4 bases, and 14 bases lay between the germline ends. The CDR3 here is CASSIGSGADTQYF. CDR3 DNA sequence: TGTGCCAGCAGCATAGGTTCAGGGGCAGATACGCAGTATTTT. Full variable domain (missing parts from reference TRBV28 and TRBJ2-3): DVKVTQSSRYLVKRTGEKVFLECVQDMDHENMFWYRQDPGLGLRLIYFSYDVKMKEKGDIPEGYSVSREKKERFSLILESASTNQTSMYLCASSIGSGADTQYFGPGTRLTVL.

This chain joins TRBV13 and TRBJ1-4; tentative D call: TRBD1 (6 bases). The CDR3 loop spans 15 amino acids. CDR1 and CDR2 (germline): PRHDT, FYEKMQ (reference sequence). V was pared by 5 bases and J by 0 bases, with 10 bases between. The CDR3 DNA sequence: TGTGCCAGCAGCAAACAGGGTGCAACTAATGAAAAACTGTTTTTT. It translates to CASSKQGATNEKLFF.

V usage is TRBV2 and J usage is TRBJ2-7; 8 nucleotides agree with TRBD1. The CDR3 contains 14 residues. V gave up 3 bases and J gave up 4 bases; unmatched junction bases: 5. The germline V gene has CDR1 SNHLY and CDR2 FYNNEI. CDR3 sequence (DNA): TGTGCCAGCAGTGATAGCAGGGGGCTTTACGAGCAGTACTTC. Translated, it gives CASSDSRGLYEQYF.

This clone was observed once. This sample includes further DNA sequences coding for the same CDR3. V is TRBV27 and J is TRBJ2-7; 8 bases agree with TRBD2. The CDR3 is 14 residues long. Trimming took 3 bases from V and 3 from J; bases not matched to a gene: 4. Germline CDR1 reads MNHEY; CDR2 reads SMNVEV (reference sequence). The DNA for the CDR3 is TGTGCCAGCAGTTTGGGTACTAGCGGCTACGAGCAGTACTTC. Amino acids: CASSLGTSGYEQYF.

V gene TRBV28 combines with J gene TRBJ1-2; tentative D call: TRBD1 (5 bases). Germline-derived CDR1 and CDR2 are MDHEN and SYDVKM. The CDR3 has 13 amino acids. Trimming removed 5 bases at V and 3 bases at J, with 10 bases between. The CDR3 DNA follows: TGTGCCAGCAGTCCGACAGTTTACTATGGCTACACCTTC. The encoded protein is CASSPTVYYGYTF.

The V call is TRBV4-1, the J call TRBJ2-3; a weak D match, TRBD1 (5 bases). This CDR3 has 17 residues. Germline values: CDR1 MGHRA, CDR2 YSYEKL. V lost 1 base and J lost 3, with 17 bases in between. DNA for the CDR3: TGCGCCAGCAGCCAAGTGATCTGGGGCCAGGGAACAGATACGCAGTATTTT. It encodes CASSQVIWGQGTDTQYF.

This clone was found a few times. V is TRBV7-7 and J is TRBJ2-2; no definite D call. V gave up 5 bases and J gave up 4 bases, with 11 bases separating them. The CDR3 loop spans 14 amino acids. Germline CDR1 SSHAT, CDR2 FNYEAQ (reference sequence). CDR3 in amino acids: CASSPADPTGELFF. Here the CDR3 DNA reads TGTGCCAGCAGCCCCGCGGATCCCACCGGGGAGCTGTTTTTT.

The chain links TRBV2 to TRBJ2-7; 7 bases are shared with TRBD2. Trimming at V came to 4 bases and at J to 7 bases, leaving 19 bases not matched to a gene. CDR3 length equals 17 residues. Germline V gene lookup returns CDR1 SNHLY and CDR2 FYNNEI. The CDR3: CASSAFELGGATGEQYF. The CDR3 DNA reads TGTGCCAGCAGTGCCTTCGAATTGGGAGGGGCAACTGGAGAGCAGTACTTC.

The rearrangement links TRBV7-8 to TRBJ1-3; unclear D gene. Trimming took 1 base from V and 0 from J, leaving 13 bases between them. From germline, CDR1 is SGHVS and CDR2 FQNEAQ. This CDR3 region has 17 residues. The CDR3: CASSLDGSTSSGNTIYF. The CDR3 region has the DNA TGTGCCAGCAGCTTAGATGGGAGCACAAGCTCTGGAAACACCATATATTTT.

The chain joins TRBV7-6 to TRBJ1-1; a weak D match, TRBD1 (5 bases). The V end was cut by 2 bases, the J end by 5 bases, with 18 bases between. Germline loops: CDR1 SGHVS, CDR2 FNYEAQ. The CDR3 sequence is 16 residues long. The CDR3 DNA sequence: TGTGCCAGCAGCTTACTGGGACCAAGGGCGGGGACTGAAGCTTTCTTT. Translating it yields CASSLLGPRAGTEAFF.

The DNA for the CDR3 is TGTGCCAGCAGCCAAGTCCTCAGTTGGCAAGAGACCCAGTACTTC. As protein: CASSQVLSWQETQYF. The chain recombines TRBV14 with TRBJ2-5; no clear D gene. Germline V gene lookup returns CDR1 SGHDN and CDR2 FVKESK. The V gene lost 1 base and the J gene lost 2 bases, with 11 bases spanning the gap. This CDR3 comprises 15 residues.

The chain is built from TRBV13 and TRBJ1-4, with a possible D match to TRBD1 (5 bases). The CDR3 contains 14 residues. Germline V gene data show CDR1 as PRHDT and CDR2 as FYEKMQ (reference sequence). V shed 0 bases and J shed 7 bases, with 9 bases lying between them. CDR3: CASSLGAGPEKLFF. CDR3 DNA sequence: TGTGCCAGCAGCTTAGGGGCAGGGCCTGAAAAACTGTTTTTT.

The rearrangement uses TRBV5-1 and TRBJ2-7; no clear D gene. V was pared by 3 bases and J by 2 bases, with 12 bases between. This CDR3 comprises 14 residues. The germline V gene encodes CDR1 SGHRS and CDR2 YFSETQ. The CDR3 nucleotides read TGCGCCAGCAGCTCCCCCGGACCGGCCTACGAGCAGTACTTC. Encoded protein: CASSSPGPAYEQYF.

The chain employs TRBV7-9 and TRBJ2-7, with D possibly called TRBD1 or TRBD2 (6 bases each). V was trimmed by 6 bases and J by 5 bases, leaving 14 bases between them. CDR1 is SEHNR, CDR2 FQNEAQ, per germline (reference sequence). This CDR3 spans 13 amino acids. This CDR3 reads CASSPPGGHEQYF. The CDR3, as DNA: TGTGCCAGCAGTCCCCCCGGGGGCCACGAGCAGTACTTC.

The chain joins TRBV6-1 to TRBJ2-7; 11 bases map to TRBD2. CDR1 is MNHNS and CDR2 is SASEGT in the germline V gene. The J segment lost 2 bases and the V segment lost 2 bases, leaving 5 bases of the junction unmatched. This CDR3 has 16 amino acids. CDR3 region: CASSEFSGRGAYEQYF. Here the CDR3 DNA reads TGTGCCAGCAGTGAATTTAGCGGGAGGGGGGCCTACGAGCAGTACTTC.

The chain employs TRBV5-1 and TRBJ2-7; maybe TRBD1 (5 bases). The CDR3 has 13 amino acids. Germline CDR1 reads SGHRS; CDR2 reads YFSETQ. V lost 3 bases to trimming and J lost 0 bases, with 7 bases between them. CDR3 loop: CASSSRVSYEQYF. The CDR3 DNA is TGCGCCAGCAGCTCCAGGGTCTCCTACGAGCAGTACTTC. The complete variable domain, with remaining parts taken from reference TRBV5-1 and TRBJ2-7, reads KAGVTQTPRYLIKTRGQQVTLSCSPISGHRSVSWYQQTPGQGLQFLFEYFSETQRNKGNFPGRFSGRQFSNSRSEMNVSTLELGDSALYLCASSSRVSYEQYFGPGTRLTVT.

The chain employs TRBV18 and TRBJ2-7, with 10 bases that match TRBD1. Germline V lookup: CDR1 KGHSH, CDR2 LQKENI. V dropped 3 bases and J dropped 6; count of bases not matched to a gene: 5. The CDR3 runs to 14 residues. Here the CDR3 DNA reads TGTGCCAGCTCACCGGGACAGGGGACGTCCGAGCAGTACTTC. Protein product: CASSPGQGTSEQYF.

This chain connects TRBV28 to TRBJ2-7, with 7 bases lining up with TRBD1. Trimming took 10 bases from V and 2 from J; bases not matched to a gene: 11. The CDR3 extends over 14 amino acids. Germline V gene data show CDR1 as MDHEN and CDR2 as SYDVKM. This CDR3 is CATSISGGTYEQYF. In DNA form, the CDR3 reads TGTGCCACCTCGATCTCAGGGGGAACCTACGAGCAGTACTTC.

The chain has TRBV4-3 and TRBJ1-1, with 8 bases matching TRBD1. Germline V gene data show CDR1 as LGHNA and CDR2 as YSLEER. Losses at the gene ends were 0 bases for V and 5 bases for J; bases not matched to a gene: 8. CDR3 length: 16 residues. The CDR3 nucleotides read TGCGCCAGCAGCCAAGATGGGGCCAGGGGGCTTACTGAAGCTTTCTTT. Protein sequence: CASSQDGARGLTEAFF.